The 8 T cell receptor beta chains presented below share a single source sample, sequenced in a study of T cell repertoires in cytomegalovirus infection. Using its own MiXCR run on the reads, TCRdb lists one record per CDR3 protein. The sample lists roughly 170,000 distinct CDR3 sequences, 20% to 25% occurring once. These receptors' antigens are unknown. Sample: CD8+ T cells from cultured PBMCs, taken from culture after CMV antigen stimulation. These receptor sequences come from a human donor in good health (CMV status not recorded). Some clones in this sample may be carry-over from other donors' samples.

The chain combines TRBV11-2 with TRBJ1-1; D possibly corresponds to TRBD1 (6 bases). Germline CDR1 and CDR2: SGHAT and FQNNGV. The CDR3 loop spans 16 amino acids. Deletions cut 1 base from V and 1 base from J, with 13 bases between. DNA of the CDR3: TGTGCCAGCAGCTTAGCCCTAGGACAGCCGAACACTGAAGCTTTCTTT. This encodes CASSLALGQPNTEAFF.

The chain recombines TRBV5-6 with TRBJ2-7; D is perhaps TRBD2 (6 bases). CDR1 is SGHDT and CDR2 is YYEEEE in the germline V gene. The CDR3 has 15 amino acids. Between the trimmed V and J ends, which lost 1 base and 7 bases, there was a span of 18 bases. CDR3 DNA sequence: TGTGCCAGCAGCTTGATCCCGGGACTCCTCGGGGAGCAGTACTTC. Protein product: CASSLIPGLLGEQYF.

This clonotype came up a few times. The chain has TRBV27 and TRBJ2-5, with 7 nucleotides matching TRBD1. The germline gives CDR1 MNHEY, CDR2 SMNVEV (reference sequence). CDR3 length: 14 amino acids. The ends lost 5 bases at V and 0 bases at J; junction bases unmatched: 3. CDR3 DNA: TGTGCCAGCAGTACACAGGGGTACCAAGAGACCCAGTACTTC. It specifies CASSTQGYQETQYF.

This sequence joins TRBV6-1 and TRBJ2-7, with D hard to call. Germline CDR1 MNHNS, CDR2 SASEGT. Trimming cost V 0 bases and J 4 bases, with 16 bases left between them. CDR3 length: 16 residues. The DNA for the CDR3 is TGTGCCAGCAGTGAAGCGGGTGATGGGTTCCCGTACGAGCAGTACTTC. Its translation: CASSEAGDGFPYEQYF.

This clonotype was counted a few times. V is TRBV12-3 or TRBV12-4 and J is TRBJ2-5; possibly TRBD1 or TRBD2 for D (6 bases each). The CDR3 totals 14 residues. V lost 9 bases and J lost 0, with 14 bases in between. The CDR3 reads CASREDSNQETQYF. Written as DNA, the CDR3 is TGTGCCAGTAGGGAGGACAGCAACCAAGAGACCCAGTACTTC.

The chain carries TRBV12-3 or TRBV12-4 and TRBJ2-4; TRBD1 matches at 7 bases. The CDR3 runs to 14 residues. Unmatched junction bases numbered 0, after V lost 3 bases and J lost 1 base. This CDR3 is CASSLGQAKNIQYF. The CDR3 DNA is TGTGCCAGCAGTTTGGGACAGGCCAAAAACATTCAGTACTTC.

The table lists this clonotype with many counts. The chain links TRBV12-3 or TRBV12-4 to TRBJ2-3, with D tentatively TRBD1 (5 bases). V lost 3 bases and J 1 base, leaving 14 bases between the germline ends. This CDR3 is built from 16 residues. This CDR3 is CASSFPAGMGTDTQYF. As DNA, the CDR3 is TGTGCCAGCAGTTTTCCCGCAGGGATGGGCACAGATACGCAGTATTTT.

The table lists this clonotype with a few counts. The rearrangement uses TRBV7-9 and TRBJ1-5; a weak D match, TRBD1 (5 bases). Germline CDR1 reads SEHNR; CDR2 reads FQNEAQ (reference sequence). Deletions cut 5 bases from V and 7 bases from J, with 9 bases between. CDR3 size: 12 residues. The CDR3 region is CASSVGDQPQHF. CDR3 DNA: TGTGCCAGCAGCGTAGGGGACCAGCCCCAGCATTTT.